The rows below give T cell receptor beta chains drawn from one sample of a study of shared clonotypes between healthy human individuals. Measured with immunoSEQ multiplex PCR; TCRdb has only the in-frame clones, and not every one. This table has about 680,000 clones, approximately 74% appearing once. The specimen sequenced was memory CD4+ T cells sorted from blood. The receptors derive from a woman aged 25 to 45 in good health. Both conserved end residues are part of each CDR3. The D gene is left open where the match is weak. Clone size is stated in some rows and not others, as once, few, many or a class when expanded.

D gene	J gene	V gene	clone size	CDR3 protein	CDR3 DNA
-	TRBJ2-2	TRBV7-2	-	CASSVYRNTGELFF	TGTGCCAGCAGCGTGTACAGGAACACCGGGGAGCTGTTTTTT
TRBD1	TRBJ1-1	TRBV28	few	CASSDRGQGEVF	TGTGCCAGCAGCGACCGGGGACAGGGCGAGGTCTTT
TRBD1	TRBJ2-1	TRBV11-2	-	CASSWGQSYNEQFF	TGTGCCAGCAGCTGGGGACAGAGTTACAATGAGCAGTTCTTC
-	TRBJ1-4	TRBV5-1	-	CASSQGTEGEKLFF	TGCGCCAGCAGCCAAGGGACGGAAGGCGAAAAACTGTTTTTT
TRBD2	TRBJ2-1	TRBV19	-	CASTSSGLAFGEQFF	TGTGCCAGTACCTCATCAGGACTAGCGTTCGGGGAGCAGTTCTTC
-	TRBJ2-5	TRBV29-1	-	CSVEGGNELETQYF	TGCAGCGTTGAAGGCGGGAATGAATTGGAGACCCAGTACTTC
-	TRBJ1-1	TRBV28	medium-sized	CASTPAGGKRAEAFF	TGTGCCAGCACCCCGGCGGGGGGCAAACGAGCTGAAGCTTTCTTT
TRBD2	TRBJ2-3	TRBV5-1	-	CASSLRAGGVDTQYF	TGCGCCAGCAGCTTGAGAGCGGGAGGGGTAGATACGCAGTATTTT
TRBD1	TRBJ2-7	TRBV5-1	-	CASSLGPGGTYEQYF	TGCGCCAGCAGCTTGGGGCCAGGGGGTACCTACGAGCAGTACTTC
-	TRBJ2-7	TRBV7-9	-	CASSSPGEPHEQYF	TGTGCCAGCAGCTCCCCAGGGGAGCCCCACGAGCAGTACTTC
TRBD1	TRBJ1-2	TRBV6-6	-	CASSYSDRRAGGYTF	TGTGCCAGCAGTTACTCGGACAGGCGGGCGGGTGGCTACACCTTC
-	TRBJ1-2	TRBV6-4	once	CASSGSGGVGPSIYGYTF	TGTGCCAGCAGTGGCTCAGGAGGCGTCGGCCCCTCCATCTATGGCTACACCTTC
-	TRBJ2-2	TRBV7-9	-	CASRPAGRDTGELFF	TGTGCCAGCAGACCCGCGGGAAGGGACACCGGGGAGCTGTTTTTT